The 18 T cell receptor beta chains below come from one sample, sequenced in a study of blood T cell repertoires in COVID-19. The data were produced by immunoSEQ multiplex PCR, yet TCRdb's version contains in-frame clones alone and is incomplete. The repertoire holds about 110,000 clones, with around 89% as singletons. The material sequenced was peripheral blood. Receptors were obtained from a man aged 35 to 55 with active or convalescent COVID-19.

Of note for this clone: The same CDR3 also results from other DNA sequences found in this sample. This chain links TRBV18 with TRBJ1-3; 9 bases are a match to TRBD1. J gave up 4 bases and V 3 bases, and 4 bases lay outside the gene matches. Germline lookup yields CDR1 KGHSH and CDR2 LQKENI. This CDR3 comprises 15 residues. The CDR3 bases are TGTGCCAGCTCACCGGGACAGGGTGGCGGAAACACCATATATTTT. It encodes CASSPGQGGGNTIYF.

The chain joins TRBV19 to TRBJ1-1; 8 nucleotides match TRBD1. CDR3 length equals 13 residues. V was pared by 6 bases and J by 4 bases, with 4 bases of the junction left unmatched. Germline V gene data show CDR1 as LNHDA and CDR2 as SQIVND (reference sequence). In nucleotides, the CDR3 is TGTGCCAGTAGCACAGGGGGACGCACTGAAGCTTTCTTT. It is translated as CASSTGGRTEAFF. Full variable domain (remainder filled in from reference TRBV19 and TRBJ1-1): DGGITQSPKYLFRKEGQNVTLSCEQNLNHDAMYWYRQDPGQGLRLIYYSQIVNDFQKGDIAEGYSVSREKKESFPLTVTSAQKNPTAFYLCASSTGGRTEAFFGQGTRLTVV.

This chain links TRBV25-1 with TRBJ1-4, with D possibly being TRBD1 (5 bases). Germline CDR1 is MGHDK and CDR2 is SYGVNS. The CDR3 covers 17 residues. The germline V and J ends were trimmed by 3 bases and 1 base, with 15 bases remaining between them. For the CDR3, the DNA is TGTGCCAGCAGTGATCCCCCGGGGGTTGGAACTAATGAAAAACTGTTTTTT. Amino acid sequence: CASSDPPGVGTNEKLFF.

A single count supports this clone. The chain joins TRBV5-6 to TRBJ1-1; D uncertain. Germline values: CDR1 SGHDT, CDR2 YYEEEE. V lost 0 bases, J lost 1 base, and 10 bases lay in between. CDR3 length: 15 amino acids. The DNA for the CDR3 is TGTGCCAGCAGCTTGGCCAGAAATCAGAACACTGAAGCTTTCTTT. As protein: CASSLARNQNTEAFF.

This clone was detected only a few times. The V and J genes are TRBV29-1 and TRBJ1-2; maybe TRBD1 (5 bases). The germline V gene has CDR1 SQVTM and CDR2 ANQGSEA. The length of the CDR3 is 14 residues. Trimming left V 7 bases short and J 4 bases short, with 19 bases between. The chain's CDR3 is CSASALGETYGYTF. CDR3 DNA: TGCAGCGCTTCCGCGCTAGGGGAAACCTATGGCTACACCTTC. The whole variable domain, filled in from reference TRBV29-1 and TRBJ1-2, reads SAVISQKPSRDICQRGTSLTIQCQVDSQVTMMFWYRQQPGQSLTLIATANQGSEATYESGFVIDKFPISRPNLTFSTLTVSNMSPEDSSIYLCSASALGETYGYTFGSGTRLTVV.

This chain links TRBV7-3 with TRBJ2-1; 12 nucleotides line up with TRBD2. The CDR3 has 17 amino acids. Germline assignment: CDR1 SGHTA and CDR2 FQGTGA. With V trimmed by 5 bases and J by 0 bases, 5 bases remained unmatched. In DNA, the CDR3 is TGTGCCAGCAGCCCAACGGGACTAGCGGGCTCCTACAATGAGCAGTTCTTC. It is translated as CASSPTGLAGSYNEQFF.

The rearrangement links TRBV30 to TRBJ2-7; TRBD2 is a possible D gene (6 bases). CDR3 length equals 14 residues. Germline assignment: CDR1 GTSNPN and CDR2 SVGIG (reference sequence). The V end was cut by 2 bases, the J end by 0 bases, with 11 bases between. The CDR3 DNA is TGTGCCTGGAGTAATAGCGGACCCTCCTACGAGCAGTACTTC. Residues: CAWSNSGPSYEQYF. Looking up the rest from reference TRBV30 and TRBJ2-7 gives the full variable domain: SQTIHQWPATLVQPVGSPLSLECTVEGTSNPNLYWYRQAAGRGLQLLFYSVGIGQISSEVPQNLSASRPQDRQFILSSKKLLLSDSGFYLCAWSNSGPSYEQYFGPGTRLTVT.

This chain joins TRBV18 and TRBJ2-7; D uncertain. Trimming left V 3 bases short and J 0 bases short, with 9 bases between. The CDR3 is 14 residues long. Germline CDR1 is KGHSH and CDR2 is LQKENI. The CDR3 region has the DNA TGTGCCAGCTCACCCTCAAGGAGCTCCTACGAGCAGTACTTC. As protein: CASSPSRSSYEQYF.

This clone has a single count. The genes are TRBV3-1 (or the pseudogene TRBV3-2) and TRBJ1-3; 7 bases align to TRBD1. The CDR3 sequence is 15 residues long. The junction had 5 bases not matched to a gene; V was cut back by 6 bases and J by 0 bases. In germline, CDR1 is LGHDT, CDR2 YNNKEL (reference sequence). Here the CDR3 DNA reads TGTGCCAGCAGTCGAGGGACAGTCTCTGGAAACACCATATATTTT. Translation gives CASSRGTVSGNTIYF.

A single count supports this clone. The V and J genes are TRBV10-3 and TRBJ2-7; D unresolved. The germline CDR1 and CDR2 sequences are ENHRY and SYGVKD. V lost 3 bases to trimming and J lost 5 bases, with 8 bases between them. This CDR3 region has 12 residues. The CDR3 protein is CAISDSRDEQYF. CDR3 nucleotide sequence: TGTGCCATCAGTGATTCTCGGGACGAGCAGTACTTC.

The rearrangement links TRBV5-6 to TRBJ2-1, with TRBD2 matching over 11 bases. This CDR3 has 16 amino acids. Germline V gene data show CDR1 as SGHDT and CDR2 as YYEEEE. V lost 2 bases to trimming and J lost 4 bases; unmatched junction nucleotides: 5. Here the CDR3 reads CASSFLASGGYNEQFF. CDR3 coding DNA: TGTGCCAGCAGCTTTTTGGCTAGCGGGGGGTACAATGAGCAGTTCTTC.

The genes are TRBV28 and TRBJ2-7, with 9 bases identical to TRBD1. The CDR3 covers 14 residues. The germline V gene encodes CDR1 MDHEN and CDR2 SYDVKM. The trim removed 8 bases at V and 4 bases at J, leaving 9 bases unmatched. CDR3 sequence: CASRGGTGRYEQYF. As DNA, the CDR3 is TGTGCCAGCCGGGGAGGGACAGGGCGGTACGAGCAGTACTTC.

CDR3 nucleotides: TGTGCCAGCAGTTTGGGAAAGACAGGGGGGTGGACCCTCCACTTT. Its translation: CASSLGKTGGWTLHF. The genes are TRBV28 and TRBJ1-6; 9 nucleotides align to TRBD1. CDR1 MDHEN and CDR2 SYDVKM come from the germline V gene. This CDR3 is 15 amino acids long. The ends lost 3 bases at V and 14 bases at J; junction bases unmatched: 11.

This chain connects TRBV7-2 to TRBJ2-7, with 7 bases that match TRBD1. There are 14 residues in the CDR3. Germline values: CDR1 SGHTA, CDR2 FQGNSA. V shed 6 bases and J 2 bases; nucleotides not matched to a gene: 7. CDR3 in amino acids: CASSFGTVPYEQYF. The DNA of the CDR3 is TGTGCCAGCAGTTTCGGGACAGTGCCCTACGAGCAGTACTTC.

V is TRBV15 and J is TRBJ1-5; TRBD1 might be the D (5 bases). The CDR3 runs 15 residues. Germline V CDR1 and CDR2: LNHNV, YYDKDF (reference sequence). Trimming took 0 bases from V and 7 from J, leaving 13 bases between them. CDR3 bases: TGTGCCACCAGCAGAGATCGCGGAGGGGTACAGCCCCAGCATTTT. Its protein product is CATSRDRGGVQPQHF.

The rearrangement joins TRBV19 to TRBJ2-7, with a weak D call TRBD1 (6 bases). This CDR3 spans 12 amino acids. Germline CDR1 LNHDA, CDR2 SQIVND (reference sequence). V was cut by 5 bases and J by 8 bases, with 13 bases left in between. Here the CDR3 DNA reads TGTGCCAGTAGTTTAAGCGGACAGAAGCAGTACTTC. It translates to CASSLSGQKQYF.

The chain couples TRBV5-1 to TRBJ1-1; 9 nucleotides match TRBD1. The V gene end was trimmed by 3 bases and the J gene end by 10 bases; junction bases not matched to a gene: 7. The CDR3 has 13 residues. CDR1 SGHRS and CDR2 YFSETQ come from the germline V gene. CDR3 loop: CASSSYRGPGAFF. In nucleotides, the CDR3 is TGCGCCAGCAGCTCATACAGGGGGCCTGGAGCTTTCTTT.

V gene TRBV28 combines with J gene TRBJ1-2; D is possibly TRBD1 (5 bases). The CDR3 has 14 residues. Germline V gene lookup returns CDR1 MDHEN and CDR2 SYDVKM. V was shortened by 7 bases and J by 3 bases, with 15 bases between the two germline ends. The CDR3 region has the DNA TGTGCCAGCACCGACCCCGGGGGGTACTATGGCTACACCTTC. Protein product: CASTDPGGYYGYTF.